The table lists the clone carrying this T cell receptor beta chain with a few counts. This entry belongs to a study of T cell changes during pregnancy in multiple sclerosis. Trimming took 4 bases from V and 2 from J, leaving 12 bases between them. Germline lookup yields CDR1 SGHTA and CDR2 FQGNSA. CDR3 size: 15 residues. The repertoire was sequenced with immunoSEQ multiplex PCR; TCRdb's copy has only in-frame clones and lacks some. The sample has 50,000 to 65,000 clones, about 88% seen once; the top ten hold around 0.38%. The starting material was CD4+ T cells from peripheral blood mononuclear cells, obtained in the third trimester of pregnancy. The sequence was collected from a female donor with multiple sclerosis, enrolled in a pregnancy study. This chain joins TRBV7-2 and TRBJ1-5; D not certain. CDR3 protein: CASSSSVTGNQPQHF. The CDR3 region has the DNA TGTGCCAGCAGCTCATCGGTAACCGGCAATCAGCCCCAGCATTTT.